A single sample gave rise to the 5 T cell receptor beta chains below, sequenced in a study of control samples from healthy donors and cancer patients. Here immunoSEQ multiplex PCR was the method, and the copy in TCRdb shows in-frame clones only, minus some. Of under 450,000 clones listed, around 90% are singletons. Sequencing was carried out using PBMCs. The receptor set was obtained from a man in his forties with head and neck cancer.

V and J are TRBV27 and TRBJ2-1, with D possibly TRBD2 on 6 matching bases. CDR1 is MNHEY and CDR2 is SMNVEV in the germline V gene (reference sequence). The V end was cut by 4 bases, the J end by 1 base, with 8 bases between. The CDR3 sequence is 14 residues long. The chain's CDR3 is CASSWDLSYNEQFF. The CDR3 DNA reads TGTGCCAGCAGTTGGGACTTATCCTACAATGAGCAGTTCTTC.

The chain has TRBV19 and TRBJ1-5, with TRBD1 identical over 7 bases. J was trimmed by 7 bases and V by 4 bases; bases with no gene match: 13. The germline V gene encodes CDR1 LNHDA and CDR2 SQIVND (reference sequence). This CDR3 contains 16 residues. The CDR3 region is CASSTLTGVKGQPQHF. CDR3 sequence (DNA): TGTGCCAGTAGTACGCTAACAGGGGTCAAGGGACAGCCCCAGCATTTT.

The chain uses TRBV11-2 and TRBJ1-1; D may be TRBD1 (5 bases). The CDR3 covers 15 residues. Germline V gives CDR1 SGHAT, CDR2 FQNNGV. The ends were cut back, 0 bases at V and 11 bases at J, with 19 bases in the middle. Here the CDR3 reads CASSLDQLGTEGAFF. The CDR3 nucleotides are TGTGCCAGCAGCTTAGATCAGCTAGGGACCGAGGGGGCTTTCTTT. The complete variable domain, with remaining parts taken from reference TRBV11-2 and TRBJ1-1, reads EAGVAQSPRYKIIEKRQSVAFWCNPISGHATLYWYQQILGQGPKLLIQFQNNGVVDDSQLPKDRFSAERLKGVDSTLKIQPAKLEDSAVYLCASSLDQLGTEGAFFGQGTRLTVV.

The chain couples TRBV7-9 to TRBJ2-1, with 10 bases matching TRBD2. This CDR3 spans 15 amino acids. Germline V gene sequence: CDR1 SEHNR, CDR2 FQNEAQ (reference sequence). V gave up 5 bases and J gave up 4 bases; unmatched junction bases: 5. In DNA, the CDR3 is TGTGCCAGCAGCCCGCCTAGCGGGAGATACAATGAGCAGTTCTTC. It translates to CASSPPSGRYNEQFF.

This clone was recorded a few times. CDR3 sequence (DNA): TGTGCCAGCTCACCCACTAGGATCGAAGAGACCCAGTACTTC. This sequence encodes CASSPTRIEETQYF. This chain connects TRBV18 to TRBJ2-5; possibly TRBD2 for D (5 bases). Germline V gives CDR1 KGHSH, CDR2 LQKENI. The CDR3 loop spans 14 amino acids. The V gene lost 3 bases and the J gene lost 3 bases, with 11 bases spanning the gap.